This T cell receptor beta chain was observed in a study of response to subunit inactivated influenza vaccine. As concerns this clonotype: No antigen is known for it.

The CDR3 spans 16 residues. J gave up 7 bases and V 6 bases, and 13 bases lay outside the gene matches. Germline V gene lookup returns CDR1 SGHDT and CDR2 YYEEEE. TCRdb reanalysed the RT-PCR reads using MiXCR and keeps one entry per CDR3 protein. The data contain 290,000 or so distinct CDR3 sequences, over 20% of them singletons. The study, taken as a whole, reports: Few additional T cells are recruited per seasonal influenza vaccination, authors suggested.

The clonotype comes from a man aged 50-75 years who received an inactivated influenza vaccine. Specimen: PBMCs from blood, collected about 19 months after vaccination. V usage is TRBV5-6 and J usage is TRBJ2-1; 10 nucleotides line up with TRBD1. The CDR3 loop is CASTIVGTGVINEQFF. The CDR3 region has the DNA TGTGCCAGCACCATTGTCGGGACAGGGGTAATTAATGAGCAGTTCTTC.